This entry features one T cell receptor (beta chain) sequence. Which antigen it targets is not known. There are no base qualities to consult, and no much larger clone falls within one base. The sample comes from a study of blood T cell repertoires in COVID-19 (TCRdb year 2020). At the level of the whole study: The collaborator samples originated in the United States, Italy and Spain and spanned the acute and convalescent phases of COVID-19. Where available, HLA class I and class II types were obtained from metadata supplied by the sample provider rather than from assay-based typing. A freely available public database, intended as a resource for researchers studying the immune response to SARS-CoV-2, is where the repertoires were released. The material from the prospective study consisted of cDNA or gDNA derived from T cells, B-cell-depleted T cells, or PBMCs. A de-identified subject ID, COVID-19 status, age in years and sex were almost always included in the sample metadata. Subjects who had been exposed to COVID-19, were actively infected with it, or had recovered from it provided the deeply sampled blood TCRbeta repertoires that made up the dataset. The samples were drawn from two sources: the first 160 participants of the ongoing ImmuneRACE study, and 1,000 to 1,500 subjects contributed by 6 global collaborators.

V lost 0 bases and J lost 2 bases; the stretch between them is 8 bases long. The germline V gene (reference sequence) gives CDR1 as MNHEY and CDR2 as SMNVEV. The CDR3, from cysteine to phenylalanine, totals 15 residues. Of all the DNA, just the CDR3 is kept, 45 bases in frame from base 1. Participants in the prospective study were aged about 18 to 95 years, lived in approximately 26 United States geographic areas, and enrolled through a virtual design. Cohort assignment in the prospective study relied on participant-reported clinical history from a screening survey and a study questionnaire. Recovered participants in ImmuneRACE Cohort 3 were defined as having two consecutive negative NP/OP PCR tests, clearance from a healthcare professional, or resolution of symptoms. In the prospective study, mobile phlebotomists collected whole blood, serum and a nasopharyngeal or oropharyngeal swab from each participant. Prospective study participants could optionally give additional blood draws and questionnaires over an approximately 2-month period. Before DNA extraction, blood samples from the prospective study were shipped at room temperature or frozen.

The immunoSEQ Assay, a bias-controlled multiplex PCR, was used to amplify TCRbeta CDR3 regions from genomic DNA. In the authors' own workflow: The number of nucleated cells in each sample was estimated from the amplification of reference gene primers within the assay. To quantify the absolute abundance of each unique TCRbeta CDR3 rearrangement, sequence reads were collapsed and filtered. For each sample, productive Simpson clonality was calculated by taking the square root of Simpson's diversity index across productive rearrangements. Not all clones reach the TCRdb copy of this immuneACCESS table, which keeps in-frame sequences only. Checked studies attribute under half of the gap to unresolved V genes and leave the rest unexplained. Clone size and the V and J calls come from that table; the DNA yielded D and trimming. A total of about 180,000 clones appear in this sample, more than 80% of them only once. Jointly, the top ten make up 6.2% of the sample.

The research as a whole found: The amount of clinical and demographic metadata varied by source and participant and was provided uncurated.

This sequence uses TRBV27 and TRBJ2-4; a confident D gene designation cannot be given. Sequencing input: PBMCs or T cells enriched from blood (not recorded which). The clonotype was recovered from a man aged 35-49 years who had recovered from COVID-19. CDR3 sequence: CASSLSRSPKNIQYF. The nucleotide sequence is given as TGTGCCAGCAGTTTATCGCGCTCACCCAAAAACATTCAGTACTTC.